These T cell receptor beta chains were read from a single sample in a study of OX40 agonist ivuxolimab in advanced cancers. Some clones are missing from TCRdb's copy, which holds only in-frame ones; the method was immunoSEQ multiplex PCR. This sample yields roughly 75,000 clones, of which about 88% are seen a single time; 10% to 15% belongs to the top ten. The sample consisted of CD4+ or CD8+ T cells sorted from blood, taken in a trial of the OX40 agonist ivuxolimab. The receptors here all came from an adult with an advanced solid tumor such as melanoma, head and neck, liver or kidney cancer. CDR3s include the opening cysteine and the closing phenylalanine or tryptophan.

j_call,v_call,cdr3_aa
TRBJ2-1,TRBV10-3,CAISESVGTSGNNEQFF
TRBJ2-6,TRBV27,CASTVRGQVSSGANVLTF
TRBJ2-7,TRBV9,CASSPERIDEQYF
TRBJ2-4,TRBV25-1,CAGFRAEKYF
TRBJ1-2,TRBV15,CATSATRDTSPGYTF
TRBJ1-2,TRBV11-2,CASSSTSYGYTF
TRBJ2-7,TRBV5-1,CASSLAGLSSYEQYF
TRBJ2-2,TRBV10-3,CAISEGQGDTGELFF
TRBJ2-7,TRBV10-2,CASSEWPDGVSYEQYF
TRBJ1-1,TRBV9,CASSVTGGWGEAFF
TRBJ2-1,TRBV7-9,CASSLTDRQFF
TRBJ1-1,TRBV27,CASQGAKNTEAFF
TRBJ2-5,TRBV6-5,CASSTGETQYF
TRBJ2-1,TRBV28,CASSLRGGRTDEQFF
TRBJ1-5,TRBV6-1,CASSEGNQPQHF
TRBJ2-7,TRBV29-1,CSVRDADSYEQYF
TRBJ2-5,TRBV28,CASSRPGLAETAEETQYF